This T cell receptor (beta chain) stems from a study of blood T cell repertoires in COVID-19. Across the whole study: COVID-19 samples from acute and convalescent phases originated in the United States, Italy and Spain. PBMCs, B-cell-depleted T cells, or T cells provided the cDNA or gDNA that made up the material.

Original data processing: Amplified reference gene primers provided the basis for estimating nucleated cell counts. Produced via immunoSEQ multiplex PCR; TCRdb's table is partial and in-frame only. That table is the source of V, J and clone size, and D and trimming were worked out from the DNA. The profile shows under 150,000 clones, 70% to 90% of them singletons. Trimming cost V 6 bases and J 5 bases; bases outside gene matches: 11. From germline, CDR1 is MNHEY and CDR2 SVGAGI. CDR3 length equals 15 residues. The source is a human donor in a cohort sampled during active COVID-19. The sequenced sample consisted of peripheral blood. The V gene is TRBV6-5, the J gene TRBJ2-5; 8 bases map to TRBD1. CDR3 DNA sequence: TGTGCCAGCAGAGGACAGGGTGGGGTGAGCGAGACCCAGTACTTC. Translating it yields CASRGQGGVSETQYF.